The 31 T cell receptor beta chains below come from one sample, sequenced in a study of blood T cell repertoires in COVID-19. This table comes from immunoSEQ multiplex PCR, and its TCRdb copy is limited to in-frame clones, with some not included. The sample lists about 270,000 clones; about 87% were seen once. Sequenced sample: PBMCs or T cells enriched from blood (not recorded which). The source of these receptors is a woman aged 25 to 39 with acute COVID-19.

J is TRBJ1-6 and V is TRBV14; no reliable D call. Germline values: CDR1 SGHDN, CDR2 FVKESK. This CDR3 is 15 amino acids long. With 4 bases removed from V and 5 bases from J, the gap between germline ends came to 12 bases. CDR3 nucleotide sequence: TGTGCCAGCAGCCTGCCCGGGAGCCATAATTCACCCCTCCACTTT. Translation gives CASSLPGSHNSPLHF.

Concerning this clone: At the DNA level, this CDR3 is encoded by other sequences in the same sample as well. The V gene is TRBV28, the J gene TRBJ1-2; the match to TRBD1 covers 9 bases. J gave up 5 bases and V 1 base, and 2 bases lay outside the gene matches. The CDR3 totals 14 residues. Germline lookup yields CDR1 MDHEN and CDR2 SYDVKM. CDR3 sequence: CASSLLGQGYGYTF. CDR3 nucleotide sequence: TGTGCCAGCAGTTTATTGGGACAGGGATATGGCTACACCTTC.

The rearrangement uses TRBV27 and TRBJ2-7; maybe TRBD1 (6 bases). There are 14 residues in the CDR3. Trimming left V 3 bases short and J 0 bases short, with 9 bases between. The germline CDR1 and CDR2 sequences are MNHEY and SMNVEV (reference sequence). CDR3 sequence: CASSFTGSSYEQYF. The DNA for the CDR3 is TGTGCCAGCAGTTTTACAGGGAGCTCCTACGAGCAGTACTTC.

To note about this clone: Other DNA sequences of this sample code for an identical CDR3. The V gene is TRBV5-1, the J gene TRBJ1-1; 10 bases are shared with TRBD1. The CDR3 spans 15 residues. From germline, CDR1 is SGHRS and CDR2 YFSETQ. J gave up 2 bases and V 3 bases, and 4 bases lay outside the gene matches. DNA for the CDR3: TGCGCCAGCAGCTCAGGGACAGGGGTTAACACTGAAGCTTTCTTT. This codes for CASSSGTGVNTEAFF.

CDR3 DNA sequence: TGCGCCAGCAGCCATCCCCAGGGGGCAGGTTCAGATACGCAGTATTTT. This encodes CASSHPQGAGSDTQYF. The V and J genes are TRBV4-1 and TRBJ2-3; 8 bases line up with TRBD1. The CDR3 runs 16 residues. V lost 3 bases and J lost 4; bases outside the gene matches: 9. CDR1 MGHRA and CDR2 YSYEKL come from the germline V gene.

The chain couples TRBV18 to TRBJ1-3, with D uncertain. V lost 3 bases and J 0 bases, leaving 9 bases between the germline ends. Germline lookup yields CDR1 KGHSH and CDR2 LQKENI. The CDR3 is 15 amino acids. The CDR3 loop is CASSPLDSSGNTIYF. CDR3 in DNA: TGTGCCAGCTCACCCCTTGATAGCTCTGGAAACACCATATATTTT. Full variable domain (outside the CDR3, taken from reference TRBV18 and TRBJ1-3): NAGVMQNPRHLVRRRGQEARLRCSPMKGHSHVYWYRQLPEEGLKFMVYLQKENIIDESGMPKERFSAEFPKEGPSILRIQQVVRGDSAAYFCASSPLDSSGNTIYFGEGSWLTVV.

The chain is built from TRBV19 and TRBJ2-7; TRBD1 agrees at 7 bases. The trim removed 3 bases at V and 2 bases at J, leaving 7 bases unmatched. Per the germline V gene, CDR1 is LNHDA and CDR2 is SQIVND (reference sequence). The CDR3 spans 15 residues. The CDR3 protein is CASSMNRDSTYEQYF. Written as DNA, the CDR3 is TGTGCCAGTAGTATGAACCGGGACAGTACCTACGAGCAGTACTTC.

This clone was seen once. The rearrangement links TRBV12-3 or TRBV12-4 to TRBJ2-1; 8 bases fit TRBD1. CDR3 size: 12 residues. V was clipped by 5 bases and J by 9 bases; unmatched bases: 3. CDR3 in amino acids: CASSTGQVEQFF. CDR3 in DNA: TGTGCCAGCAGTACGGGACAGGTTGAGCAGTTCTTC.

The chain has TRBV9 and TRBJ1-6; TRBD1 matches at 8 bases. In germline, CDR1 is SGDLS, CDR2 YYNGEE. Trimming at V came to 2 bases and at J to 8 bases, leaving 6 bases not matched to a gene. The CDR3 runs 15 residues. The CDR3, as DNA: TGTGCCAGCAGCGTCTCGACAGGGGTAGATTCACCCCTCCACTTT. Protein sequence: CASSVSTGVDSPLHF. The variable domain in full, completed from reference TRBV9 and TRBJ1-6, reads DSGVTQTPKHLITATGQRVTLRCSPRSGDLSVYWYQQSLDQGLQFLIQYYNGEERAKGNILERFSAQQFPDLHSELNLSSLELGDSALYFCASSVSTGVDSPLHFGNGTRLTVT.

The gene calls are TRBV2 and TRBJ2-2; 11 positions agree with TRBD2. The germline CDR1 and CDR2 sequences are SNHLY and FYNNEI. The CDR3 loop spans 18 amino acids. Trimming at V came to 3 bases and at J to 2 bases, leaving 8 bases not matched to a gene. The CDR3, as DNA: TGTGCCAGCAGTGATGGGGGTAGCGGGAGGGCTAACACCGGGGAGCTGTTTTTT. The encoded protein is CASSDGGSGRANTGELFF.

This chain joins TRBV24-1 and TRBJ1-2; 11 nucleotides match TRBD1. Germline CDR1 reads KGHDR; CDR2 reads SFDVKD. The CDR3 is 16 amino acids. The V gene end was trimmed by 2 bases and the J gene end by 6 bases; junction bases not matched to a gene: 7. The CDR3 DNA reads TGTGCCACCAGTGATTCGCGGACAGGGGGCGCGAATGGCTACACCTTC. It translates to CATSDSRTGGANGYTF.

The rearrangement joins TRBV28 to TRBJ2-7, with 9 bases matching TRBD2. The V and J ends lost 2 bases and 1 base, in that order; junction bases with no gene match: 0. This CDR3 comprises 14 residues. CDR1 is MDHEN and CDR2 is SYDVKM in the germline V gene. The CDR3 spells CASSLAGGSYEQYF. CDR3 DNA: TGTGCCAGCAGTTTAGCGGGAGGGTCCTACGAGCAGTACTTC.

The rearrangement uses TRBV19 and TRBJ2-4; 8 nucleotides match TRBD2. This CDR3 is built from 16 residues. Per the germline V gene, CDR1 is LNHDA and CDR2 is SQIVND (reference sequence). The junction had 6 bases not matched to a gene; V was cut back by 3 bases and J by 2 bases. CDR3 coding DNA: TGTGCCAGTAGTATCTCGGGGGGGACAACCAAAAACATTCAGTACTTC. Its translation is CASSISGGTTKNIQYF.

The chain links TRBV18 to TRBJ1-4; 10 bases align to TRBD1. CDR3 length: 18 amino acids. The germline V gene encodes CDR1 KGHSH and CDR2 LQKENI. V trimming: 0 bases; J trimming: 5 bases; junction bases outside the gene matches: 9. The CDR3 is CASSPPVGTGATNEKLFF. In DNA, the CDR3 is TGTGCCAGCTCACCACCGGTCGGGACAGGGGCCACAAATGAAAAACTGTTTTTT.

The chain combines TRBV7-7 with TRBJ2-1; 9 bases line up with TRBD2. The germline CDR1 and CDR2 sequences are SSHAT and FNYEAQ (reference sequence). J was trimmed by 10 bases and V by 4 bases; bases with no gene match: 8. The CDR3 extends over 14 amino acids. CDR3 coding DNA: TGTGCCAGCAGCTCCGGGACTAGCCCCAACGAGCAGTTCTTC. It encodes CASSSGTSPNEQFF.

The chain combines TRBV4-1 with TRBJ2-7; D possibly corresponds to TRBD1 (6 bases). CDR3 length equals 15 residues. Germline loops: CDR1 MGHRA, CDR2 YSYEKL. Trimming removed 4 bases from V and 1 base from J, with 14 bases in between. The CDR3 bases are TGCGCCAGCAGCCCAACTTCGGACAGATCCTACGAGCAGTACTTC. Residues: CASSPTSDRSYEQYF.

The chain employs TRBV5-4 and TRBJ1-6, with 8 bases fitting TRBD1. This CDR3 has 13 amino acids. Germline CDR1 and CDR2: SGHNT and YYREEE (reference sequence). The CDR3 DNA sequence: TGTGGGACAGGGCTCTATGGGAATTCACCCCTCCACTTT. Its protein is CGTGLYGNSPLHF. Full variable domain (outside the CDR3, taken from reference TRBV5-4 and TRBJ1-6): ETGVTQSPTHLIKTRGQQVTLRCSSQSGHNTVSWYQQALGQGPQFIFQYYREEENGRGNFPPRFSGLQFPNYSSELNVNALELDDSALYLCGTGLYGNSPLHFGNGTRLTVT.

The chain uses TRBV7-9 and TRBJ2-3; the match to TRBD2 covers 10 bases. Germline CDR1 is SEHNR and CDR2 is FQNEAQ (reference sequence). This CDR3 is 18 amino acids long. V shed 1 base and J 0 bases; nucleotides not matched to a gene: 7. The DNA for the CDR3 is TGTGCCAGCAGCTTAGTTTACACTAGCGGGACTAGCACAGATACGCAGTATTTT. It translates to CASSLVYTSGTSTDTQYF. Based on the CDR3 plus reference TRBV7-9 and TRBJ2-3, the full variable domain is DTGVSQNPRHKITKRGQNVTFRCDPISEHNRLYWYRQTLGQGPEFLTYFQNEAQLEKSRLLSDRFSAERPKGSFSTLEIQRTEQGDSAMYLCASSLVYTSGTSTDTQYFGPGTRLTVL.

In its sample, this clone was seen once. This rearrangement joins TRBV2 to TRBJ2-7, with 11 bases fitting TRBD2. Trimming removed 7 bases from V and 2 bases from J; junction bases left unmatched: 4. The CDR3 consists of 14 residues. Per the germline V gene, CDR1 is SNHLY and CDR2 is FYNNEI. The CDR3 DNA follows: TGTGCCAGCAACATAGCGGGAGGGCCCTACGAGCAGTACTTC. Translated, it gives CASNIAGGPYEQYF.

The rearrangement uses TRBV12-5 and TRBJ2-2; TRBD2 might be the D (5 bases). This CDR3 region has 13 residues. Germline CDR1 and CDR2: LGHNT and FRNRAP. V lost 5 bases, J lost 6 bases, and 10 bases lay in between. The CDR3 region has the DNA TGTGCTAGTGGTATCGGAGGAGCCGGGGAGCTGTTTTTT. It yields the protein CASGIGGAGELFF.

This chain connects TRBV5-8 to TRBJ2-4; D is unresolved. V lost 0 bases and J 1 base, leaving 8 bases between the germline ends. CDR1 and CDR2 from the germline V gene are SGHTS and YDEGEE. The CDR3 runs 15 residues. CDR3 coding DNA: TGTGCCAGCAGCTTGGGGGCGAGCGCCAAAAACATTCAGTACTTC. Encoded protein: CASSLGASAKNIQYF.

The J gene is TRBJ2-7, the V gene TRBV3-1 (or the pseudogene TRBV3-2); the D is unclear. The CDR3 runs 14 residues. Germline V lookup: CDR1 LGHDT, CDR2 YNNKEL (reference sequence). Deletions cut 3 bases from V and 3 bases from J, with 12 bases between. CDR3 sequence reads: CASSQVAVNYEQYF. CDR3 DNA: TGTGCCAGCAGCCAGGTTGCAGTTAACTACGAGCAGTACTTC.

The gene calls are TRBV7-9 and TRBJ1-4; D not certain. The CDR3 extends over 14 amino acids. The germline CDR1 and CDR2 sequences are SEHNR and FQNEAQ (reference sequence). V shed 3 bases and J shed 5 bases, with 10 bases lying between them. The CDR3 DNA reads as TGTGCCAGCAGCTTTAAGGCGGTAAATGAAAAACTGTTTTTT. Translation: CASSFKAVNEKLFF.

J is TRBJ2-4 and V is TRBV5-1; possible D gene TRBD1, 6 bases. Germline V gene sequence: CDR1 SGHRS, CDR2 YFSETQ. Trimming took 0 bases from V and 3 from J, leaving 13 bases between them. This CDR3 is built from 16 residues. CDR3 DNA sequence: TGCGCCAGCAGCTTGGGCACAGGGAAAGGCAAAAACATTCAGTACTTC. Its translation: CASSLGTGKGKNIQYF.

The chain is built from TRBV10-1 and TRBJ1-1; TRBD1 agrees at 11 bases. This CDR3 has 13 residues. The V gene end was trimmed by 7 bases and the J gene end by 3 bases; junction bases not matched to a gene: 1. The germline CDR1 and CDR2 sequences are WNHNN and SYGVQD (reference sequence). CDR3 coding DNA: TGCGCCAGCAAGGGACAGGGGGACACTGAAGCTTTCTTT. The encoded protein is CASKGQGDTEAFF.

The V gene is TRBV25-1, the J gene TRBJ2-5, with TRBD2 as a possible D gene (7 bases). CDR1 is MGHDK and CDR2 is SYGVNS in the germline V gene. The CDR3 totals 13 residues. With 4 bases removed from V and 4 bases from J, the gap between germline ends came to 10 bases. The DNA for the CDR3 is TGTGCCAGCAGTGCGGGGGGCTCAGAGACCCAGTACTTC. It specifies CASSAGGSETQYF.

This clone was recorded only once. This chain links TRBV7-9 with TRBJ2-7; D is uncertain. The CDR3 length is 13 residues. CDR1 SEHNR and CDR2 FQNEAQ come from the germline V gene (reference sequence). V was cut by 1 base and J by 4 bases, with 8 bases left in between. The CDR3 spells CASSLEWAYEQYF. CDR3 DNA sequence: TGTGCCAGCAGCTTAGAGTGGGCGTACGAGCAGTACTTC.

This clone was found once. The chain has TRBV27 and TRBJ1-5; no clear D gene. Germline values: CDR1 MNHEY, CDR2 SMNVEV (reference sequence). The CDR3 covers 16 residues. V lost 0 bases, J lost 0 bases, and 9 bases lay in between. The CDR3 loop reads CASSLSAPYSNQPQHF. DNA for the CDR3: TGTGCCAGCAGTTTATCCGCGCCTTATAGCAATCAGCCCCAGCATTTT.

V usage is TRBV7-9 and J usage is TRBJ1-4; 10 bases are a match to TRBD1. V lost 2 bases, J lost 0 bases, and 6 bases stayed unmatched. The CDR3 runs 18 residues. Germline V gene sequence: CDR1 SEHNR, CDR2 FQNEAQ (reference sequence). DNA of the CDR3: TGTGCCAGCAGCTTAATGTGGGACAGGGGTGCAACTAATGAAAAACTGTTTTTT. Translated, it gives CASSLMWDRGATNEKLFF.

The chain combines TRBV7-2 with TRBJ2-3; D is undetermined. V lost 1 base, J lost 0 bases, and 17 bases lay in between. The germline gives CDR1 SGHTA, CDR2 FQGNSA. The CDR3 consists of 18 residues. CDR3: CASSLGPYPGSSTDTQYF. DNA for the CDR3: TGTGCCAGCAGCTTAGGACCCTACCCGGGTTCTAGCACAGATACGCAGTATTTT.

The chain links TRBV18 to TRBJ2-7; 11 bases map to TRBD2. V dropped 4 bases and J dropped 3; count of bases not matched to a gene: 5. This CDR3 is 15 amino acids long. In germline, CDR1 is KGHSH, CDR2 LQKENI. DNA of the CDR3: TGTGCCAGCTCACTTACGGGGACTAGCGGCTACGAGCAGTACTTC. As protein: CASSLTGTSGYEQYF.